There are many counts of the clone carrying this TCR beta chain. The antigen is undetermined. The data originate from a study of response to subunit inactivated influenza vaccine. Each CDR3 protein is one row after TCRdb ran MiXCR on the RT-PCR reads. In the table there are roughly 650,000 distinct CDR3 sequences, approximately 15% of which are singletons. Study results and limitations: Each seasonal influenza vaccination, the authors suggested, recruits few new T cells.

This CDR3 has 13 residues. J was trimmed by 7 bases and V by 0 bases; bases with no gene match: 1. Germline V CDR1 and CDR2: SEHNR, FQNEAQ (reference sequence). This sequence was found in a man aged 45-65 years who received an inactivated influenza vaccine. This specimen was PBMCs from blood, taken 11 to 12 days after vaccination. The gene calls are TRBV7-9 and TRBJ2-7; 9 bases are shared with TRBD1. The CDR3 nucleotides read TGTGCCAGCAGCTTAGCCGGGACAGGGGAGCAGTACTTC. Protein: CASSLAGTGEQYF.